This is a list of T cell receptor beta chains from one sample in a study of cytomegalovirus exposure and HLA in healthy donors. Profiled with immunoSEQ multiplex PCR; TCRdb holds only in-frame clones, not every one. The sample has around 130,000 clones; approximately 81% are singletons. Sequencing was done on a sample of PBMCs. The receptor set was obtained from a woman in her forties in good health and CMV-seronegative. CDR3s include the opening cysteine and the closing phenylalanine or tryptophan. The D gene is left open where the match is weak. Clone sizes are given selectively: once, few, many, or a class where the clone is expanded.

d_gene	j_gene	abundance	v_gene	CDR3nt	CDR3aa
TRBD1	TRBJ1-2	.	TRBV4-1	TGCGCCAGCAGCCGAAACCTAGGGGGCGGGGGCTACACCTTC	CASSRNLGGGGYTF
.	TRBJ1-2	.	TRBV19	TGTGCCAGTATGGGAGCCCGAACCGAAGAAGCTAACTATGGCTACACCTTC	CASMGARTEEANYGYTF
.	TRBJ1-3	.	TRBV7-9	TGTGCCAGCAGCTCGCAGGGGAGCTCTGGAAACACCATATATTTT	CASSSQGSSGNTIYF
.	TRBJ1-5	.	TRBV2	TGTGCCAGCCAGGGTGATCAGCCCCAGCATTTT	CASQGDQPQHF
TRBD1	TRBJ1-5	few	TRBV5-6	TGTGCCAGCAGCTTCGACAGGGGCGGCAATCAGCCCCAGCATTTT	CASSFDRGGNQPQHF
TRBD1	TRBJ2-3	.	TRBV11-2	TGTGCCAGCACTCAACGGGACAGCTACACAGATACGCAGTATTTT	CASTQRDSYTDTQYF
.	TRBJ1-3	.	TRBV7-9	TGTGCCAGCAGCCTTAACTCTGGAAACACCATATATTTT	CASSLNSGNTIYF
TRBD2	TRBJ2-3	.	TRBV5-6	TGTGCCAGCAGCCTAGGGAGGCTAGCGGATCCCGAGTCCGCAGATACGCAGTATTTT	CASSLGRLADPESADTQYF
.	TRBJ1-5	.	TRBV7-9	TGTTCCAGCAGCTCACAGGATCAGCCCCAGCATTTT	CSSSSQDQPQHF
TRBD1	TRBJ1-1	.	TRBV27	TGTGCCAGCAGTTTAGGACAGGGAAGTTTGGGCACTGAAGCTTTCTTT	CASSLGQGSLGTEAFF
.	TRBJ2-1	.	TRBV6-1	TGTGCCAGCAGTGAAGATGGGGGGGGGCCCAATGAGCAGTTCTTC	CASSEDGGGPNEQFF
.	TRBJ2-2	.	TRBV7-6	TGTGCCAGCAGCTTAGCGCTGCAGGAGGCCGGGGAGCTGTTTTTT	CASSLALQEAGELFF
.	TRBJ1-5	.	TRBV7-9	TGTTCCAGCAGCCATAGTGACAGGAGCAATCAGCCCCAGCATTTT	CSSSHSDRSNQPQHF
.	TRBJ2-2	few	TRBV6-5	TGTGCCAGCAGGCGGGGGAACACCGGGGAGCTGTTTTTT	CASRRGNTGELFF
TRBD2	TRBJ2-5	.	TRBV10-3	TGTGCCATCAGTGAGTCGGCGGGGGAAGAGACCCAGTACTTC	CAISESAGEETQYF
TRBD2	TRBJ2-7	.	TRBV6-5	TGTGCCAGCAGTAGGCGGGAGGGGGGCTCCTACGAGCAGTACTTC	CASSRREGGSYEQYF
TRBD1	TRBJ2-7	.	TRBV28	TGTGCCAGCAGTTTCACGGGACAGTTCTACGAGCAGTACTTC	CASSFTGQFYEQYF
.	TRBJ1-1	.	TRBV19	TGTGCCAGTAGTATTACGGCCGCCACCGGGGTCCCGTCCACTGAAGCTTTCTTT	CASSITAATGVPSTEAFF
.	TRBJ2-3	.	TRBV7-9	TGTGCCAGCAGCTTCCCGAGCGGCACAGATACGCAGTATTTT	CASSFPSGTDTQYF
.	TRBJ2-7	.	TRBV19	TGTGCCAGTAGTCCTATTTACAGTAACTCCTACGAGCAGTACTTC	CASSPIYSNSYEQYF
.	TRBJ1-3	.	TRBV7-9	TGTGCCAGCAGCCCGGGGGGAGGAAACACCATATATTTT	CASSPGGGNTIYF
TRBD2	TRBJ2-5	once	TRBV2	TGTGCCGGCGGAGGGGCCGGACTAGCGGGAGTAACGACCCAGTACTTC	CAGGGAGLAGVTTQYF
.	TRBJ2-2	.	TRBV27	TGTGCCAGCAGTTTCCGTGGCGGGGTCTCGAACACCGGGGAGCTGTTTTTT	CASSFRGGVSNTGELFF
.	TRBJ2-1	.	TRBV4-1	TGCGCCAGCAGCCAAGGCCCCTACACGGCCCCCGGGAGCGATGAGCAGTTCTTC	CASSQGPYTAPGSDEQFF
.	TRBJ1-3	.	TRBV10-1	TGCGCCAGCAGTGAGCAGGGGAGCTCTGGAAACACCATATATTTT	CASSEQGSSGNTIYF
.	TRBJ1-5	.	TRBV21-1	TGTGCCAGCAGCAAAGGATGCTGGCCGATAAGCAATCAGCCCCAGCATTTT	CASSKGCWPISNQPQHF